These T cell receptor beta chains were read from a single sample in a study of Graves' ophthalmopathy and Graves' hyperthyroidism. TCRdb reanalysed the multiplex PCR reads using MiXCR and keeps one entry per CDR3 protein. Of under 350,000 distinct CDR3 sequences listed, 15% to 20% are singletons. Sequenced: peripheral blood. The receptors shown here come from an adult man with Graves' ophthalmopathy. Each CDR3 is given with its conserved first and last residue. Fields, in order: J gene, V gene, CDR3 protein.

j_call: TRBJ2-3; v_call: TRBV6-5; cdr3_aa: CASSYLPGGTDTQYF
j_call: TRBJ1-2; v_call: TRBV30; cdr3_aa: CAWRFNGQGGYTF
j_call: TRBJ2-2; v_call: TRBV6-4; cdr3_aa: CASSRTSGGENTGELFF
j_call: TRBJ2-5; v_call: TRBV13; cdr3_aa: CASSQRDGQETQYF
j_call: TRBJ1-1; v_call: TRBV6-1; cdr3_aa: CASLLSGNTEAFF
j_call: TRBJ2-7; v_call: TRBV12-3/TRBV12-4; cdr3_aa: CASRVEAISYEQYF
j_call: TRBJ2-7; v_call: TRBV7-9; cdr3_aa: CASRSGERPYEQYF
j_call: TRBJ2-5; v_call: TRBV7-8; cdr3_aa: CASSNEGTNQETQYF
j_call: TRBJ1-1; v_call: TRBV6-1; cdr3_aa: CASSEGNRGGRTEAFF
j_call: TRBJ1-2; v_call: TRBV20-1; cdr3_aa: CSARDTRNYGYTF
j_call: TRBJ1-6; v_call: TRBV7-6; cdr3_aa: CASSLLTSNSPLHF
j_call: TRBJ1-2; v_call: TRBV24-1; cdr3_aa: CATSDSGTVYGYTF
j_call: TRBJ2-2; v_call: TRBV12-3/TRBV12-4; cdr3_aa: CASKLVTGELFF
j_call: TRBJ1-6; v_call: TRBV14; cdr3_aa: CASSQDVSSYNSPLHF
j_call: TRBJ2-2; v_call: TRBV19; cdr3_aa: CASSSGTSTGELFF
j_call: TRBJ1-2; v_call: TRBV20-1; cdr3_aa: CSARDRGQGGGGYTF
j_call: TRBJ1-1; v_call: TRBV27; cdr3_aa: CASSFAKNTEAFF
j_call: TRBJ2-5; v_call: TRBV6-1; cdr3_aa: CASTPGGGTQYF
j_call: TRBJ2-5; v_call: TRBV10-2; cdr3_aa: CASTDSKETQYF
j_call: TRBJ1-5; v_call: TRBV4-2; cdr3_aa: CASSQDPLLKPQHF